The count of the clone carrying this T cell receptor beta chain is one. Antigen specificity is unknown. The germline V gene encodes CDR1 SGDLS and CDR2 YYNGEE. The CDR3 is made up of 16 amino acids. V lost 0 bases to trimming and J lost 4 bases; unmatched junction nucleotides: 7. This sample stems from a study of T cell responses to AZD1222 COVID-19 vaccine. General study results and limits: Baseline antibody screening turned up just 6 or 7 seropositive AZD1222 recipients. Repertoires were collected only later (after the peak T cell response had occurred). Spike-specific TCR breadth and depth both grew after two AZD1222 doses.

Here immunoSEQ multiplex PCR was the method, and the copy in TCRdb shows in-frame clones only, minus some. The data contain 97,000 or so clones, almost 85% of them seen just once; the ten biggest clones take up approximately 15%. The source material was peripheral blood, sampled on day 0 of AZD1222 vaccination. The chain is built from TRBV9 and TRBJ2-3; 8 positions match TRBD2. The source is an adult in good health. CDR3 nucleotide sequence: TGTGCCAGCAGCGTAGTCTTGGCGGGAGGAGCAGATACGCAGTATTTT. This encodes CASSVVLAGGADTQYF.